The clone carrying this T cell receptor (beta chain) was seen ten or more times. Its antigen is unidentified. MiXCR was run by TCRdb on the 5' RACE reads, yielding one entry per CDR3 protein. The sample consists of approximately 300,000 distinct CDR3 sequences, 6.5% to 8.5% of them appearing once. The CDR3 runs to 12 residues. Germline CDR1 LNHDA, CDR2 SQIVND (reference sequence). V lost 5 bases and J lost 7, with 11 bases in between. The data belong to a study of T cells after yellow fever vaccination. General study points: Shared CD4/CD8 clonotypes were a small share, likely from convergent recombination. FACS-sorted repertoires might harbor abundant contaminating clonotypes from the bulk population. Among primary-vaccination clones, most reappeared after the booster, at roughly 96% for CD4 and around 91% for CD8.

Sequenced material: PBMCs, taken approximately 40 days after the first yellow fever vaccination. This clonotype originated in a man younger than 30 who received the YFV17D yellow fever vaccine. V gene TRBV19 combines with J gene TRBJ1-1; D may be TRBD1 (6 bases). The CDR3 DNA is TGTGCCAGTAGTTTGACAGGTCGTGAAGCTTTCTTT. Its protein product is CASSLTGREAFF.